This T cell receptor beta chain was captured in a study of T cells after yellow fever vaccination. Study observations and caveats: Shared CD4/CD8 clonotypes were a small share, likely from convergent recombination. Repertoires obtained by FACS sorting could include abundant clonotypes that entered as contaminants from the bulk population.

One entry per CDR3 protein results from TCRdb running MiXCR on the 5' RACE reads. This sample has tens of thousands of distinct CDR3 sequences, with around 6.7% found just once. The CDR3 loop spans 15 amino acids. V lost 4 bases to trimming and J lost 6 bases; unmatched junction nucleotides: 4. Germline V gene data show CDR1 as SGHNT and CDR2 as YENEEA. This clonotype has a handful of counts. The rearrangement uses TRBV11-3 and TRBJ2-2, with 11 bases lining up with TRBD2. This clonotype was sampled from a man younger than 35 who received the YFV17D yellow fever vaccine. The material was PBMCs, either bulk or a sorted T-cell subset (CD4+, CD8+, memory, or dextramer-sorted; not recorded which), obtained on the day of the first yellow fever vaccination. The CDR3 DNA reads TGTGCCAGCAGCTCTCGACTAGCGGGACCCGGGGAGCTGTTTTTT. It specifies CASSSRLAGPGELFF. The whole variable domain, remainder taken from reference TRBV11-3 and TRBJ2-2, is EAGVVQSPRYKIIEKKQPVAFWCNPISGHNTLYWYLQNLGQGPELLIRYENEEAVDDSQLPKDRFSAERLKGVDSTLKIQPAELGDSAVYLCASSSRLAGPGELFFGEGSRLTVL.